The sequence of this T cell receptor beta chain was determined in a study of shared clonotypes between healthy human individuals. On the study more broadly: CD4 naive and CD4 memory each took three plates per donor, while CD8 naive took two and CD8 memory one. Findings of the study overall: Clonotype sharing across several donors was observed for about 5.5% of naive CD4 clonotypes. The study sampled only blood, and tissue repertoires likely differ.

This clone was found once. What it recognizes is unknown. It was into CD45RA+ naive and CD45RA-negative memory subsets that the CD4+ cells were split. The assay was immunoSEQ multiplex PCR, and TCRdb's table has in-frame clones only and misses some. The sample holds millions of clones; approximately 90% are singletons and the top ten take over 0.12%. Germline V lookup: CDR1 SGHVS, CDR2 FNYEAQ. The V end lost 5 bases, the J end lost 2 bases, and 18 bases lay between the germline ends. This CDR3 is 16 amino acids long. The chain uses TRBV7-6 and TRBJ1-1, with D unresolved. The origin of this receptor is a man aged 18 to 35 in good health. The specimen sequenced was naive CD4+ T cells sorted from blood. Subset: CD45RA+ positively selected. The CDR3 region has the DNA TGTGCCAGCAGCCTCGTCCCAATGTGGGAAAACACTGAAGCTTTCTTT. Protein product: CASSLVPMWENTEAFF. Filled out from reference TRBV7-6 and TRBJ1-1, the complete variable domain reads GAGVSQSPRYKVTKRGQDVALRCDPISGHVSLYWYRQALGQGPEFLTYFNYEAQQDKSGLPNDRFSAERPEGSISTLTIQRTEQRDSAMYRCASSLVPMWENTEAFFGQGTRLTVV.